This entry concerns a single TCR beta chain. The repertoire was sequenced with immunoSEQ multiplex PCR; TCRdb's copy has only in-frame clones and lacks some. Of about 77,000 clones in the sample, about 92% are singletons; the top ten hold under 5%. The entry originates in a study of T cell responses to AZD1222 COVID-19 vaccine. V was clipped by 5 bases and J by 5 bases; unmatched bases: 8. This CDR3 has 16 amino acids. Germline CDR1 and CDR2: MNHEY and SMNVEV (reference sequence). The receptor's source is an adult who received the AZD1222 COVID-19 vaccine. Source: peripheral blood, taken 28 days after the second AZD1222 dose. This chain joins TRBV27 and TRBJ1-4; TRBD1 agrees at 10 bases. The CDR3 nucleotides are TGTGCCAGCAGTCTGCACCCGGGACAGGGGAATGAAAAACTGTTTTTT. This gives the protein CASSLHPGQGNEKLFF.